This entry lists 3 T cell receptor beta chains sequenced from one sample in a study of CD8 T cells in Susac syndrome. RNA, at about 0.45 to 1 ug, was reverse transcribed with random hexamers. One entry per CDR3 protein, called by TCRdb with MiXCR from the immunoSEQ multiplex PCR reads. This sample has fewer than 150,000 distinct CDR3 sequences; around 91% occur once, and the top ten carry around 0.22%. Input material: CD8+ T cells from PBMCs. These receptors all come from a human donor with multiple sclerosis.

The chain recombines TRBV9 with TRBJ1-2, with D possibly being TRBD1 (5 bases). The germline CDR1 and CDR2 sequences are SGDLS and YYNGEE. This CDR3 contains 17 residues. V was shortened by 0 bases and J by 1 base, with 16 bases between the two germline ends. CDR3 region: CASSVVGGVSSNYGYTF. The CDR3 DNA reads TGTGCCAGCAGCGTAGTGGGGGGGGTCTCAAGTAACTATGGCTACACCTTC.

The chain has TRBV27 and TRBJ2-3; no clear D gene. The CDR3 runs to 13 residues. V was cut by 4 bases and J by 3 bases, with 8 bases left in between. Per the germline V gene, CDR1 is MNHEY and CDR2 is SMNVEV (reference sequence). DNA for the CDR3: TGTGCCAGCAGTTCGAAAGGGACAGATACGCAGTATTTT. Its translation is CASSSKGTDTQYF.

This clonotype came up a few times. The chain employs TRBV27 and TRBJ2-1; D unclear. The CDR3 has 11 residues. Per germline, CDR1 MNHEY and CDR2 SMNVEV (reference sequence). V was pared by 7 bases and J by 9 bases, with 10 bases between. The CDR3 nucleotides read TGTGCCAGCACCCTTGGTGGTGAGCAGTTCTTC. It is translated as CASTLGGEQFF.